This TCR beta chain was sequenced during a study of identical twins. The CDR3 contains 14 residues. Trimming stripped 5 bases from V and 3 bases from J, with 12 bases between. Per the germline V gene, CDR1 is SGHRS and CDR2 is YFSETQ. Each cDNA held unique molecular identifiers, and template switching gave it a universal primer site. TCRdb analysed the 5' RACE reads with MiXCR anew, one entry per CDR3 protein. Of about 470,000 distinct CDR3 sequences listed, less than 25% are singletons. These data also formed part of another study, on T cells expressing NK-cell markers.

This receptor was taken from a woman between 18 and 29 years old in good health. Sequencing was done on a sample of CD4+ T cells sorted from blood. The rearrangement uses TRBV5-1 and TRBJ2-1; perhaps TRBD2 as D (5 bases). DNA of the CDR3: TGCGCCAGCAGGGAGAGCGGCTTCTACAATGAGCAGTTCTTC. Amino acids: CASRESGFYNEQFF.